This note documents a single T cell receptor (beta chain) sequence. The antigen is unknown. This table comes from immunoSEQ multiplex PCR, and its TCRdb copy is limited to in-frame clones, with some not included. Counted here are over 100,000 clones, 90% to 95% occurring once; the ten biggest clones make up 1% to 1.5%. The data were taken from a study of graft-versus-host responses after intestinal transplantation. The CDR3 has 12 residues. Germline V lookup: CDR1 SNHLY, CDR2 FYNNEI. V lost 8 bases, J lost 2 bases, and 10 bases lay in between. The chain uses TRBV2 and TRBJ2-7; tentative D call: TRBD2 (6 bases). This receptor was identified in a human donor who was the organ donor for an intestinal transplant. The input for sequencing was unstimulated CD8+ T cells sorted from spleen or lymph node cells, taken before transplant. CDR3 nucleotide sequence: TGTGCCAGCTATGGGGGGACCTACGAGCAGTACTTC. Amino acid sequence: CASYGGTYEQYF.